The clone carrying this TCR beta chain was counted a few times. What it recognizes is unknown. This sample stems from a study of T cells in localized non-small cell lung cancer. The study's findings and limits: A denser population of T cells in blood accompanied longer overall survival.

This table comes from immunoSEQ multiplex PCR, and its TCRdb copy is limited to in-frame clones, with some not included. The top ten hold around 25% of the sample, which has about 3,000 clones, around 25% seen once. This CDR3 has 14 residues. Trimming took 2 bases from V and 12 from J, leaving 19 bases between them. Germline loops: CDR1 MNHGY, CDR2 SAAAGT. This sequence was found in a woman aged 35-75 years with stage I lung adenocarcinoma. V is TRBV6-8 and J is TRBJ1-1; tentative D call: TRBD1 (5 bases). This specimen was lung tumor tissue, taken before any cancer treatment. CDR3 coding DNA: TGTGCCAGCAGTTACGCGGGGACTCCCCGAGGGCCTTTCTTT. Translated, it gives CASSYAGTPRGPFF.